A selection of T cell receptor beta chains follows, all from one sample in a study of a mutant IDH1 vaccine in newly diagnosed glioma. The repertoire was sequenced with immunoSEQ multiplex PCR; TCRdb's copy has only in-frame clones and lacks some. Among approximately 84,000 clones listed, approximately 80% were seen once. Antigen specificity for these receptors is unknown. The sample was PBMCs, taken from a glioma patient whose treatment included an IDH1 peptide vaccine. These receptors were obtained from a man aged 35 to 55 with glioma. The CDR3 runs from the conserved cysteine through the conserved F or W. A D gene is named only where the DNA matches it firmly. Clone size is not always given. Where it is, it says once, few, many or a class for expanded clones.

TRBV27	.	.	TRBJ2-1	CASSLTGLNEQFF	TGTGCCAGCAGTTTAACGGGCCTAAATGAGCAGTTCTTC
TRBV6-5	.	TRBD1	TRBJ2-2	CASSQKGQGAGELFF	TGTGCCAGCAGTCAAAAGGGACAGGGGGCCGGGGAGCTGTTTTTT
TRBV6-5	.	.	TRBJ1-3	CASSYSHTTNTIYF	TGTGCCAGCAGTTACTCTCATACCACAAACACCATATATTTT
TRBV28	.	.	TRBJ1-2	CASSLSGGRYGYTF	TGTGCCAGCAGTTTATCCGGGGGTCGCTATGGCTACACCTTC
TRBV19	.	TRBD2	TRBJ2-2	CASSTTSGVTGELFF	TGTGCCAGTAGTACTACTAGCGGGGTTACCGGGGAGCTGTTTTTT
TRBV7-9	.	.	TRBJ1-1	CASSLDLTVNTEAFF	TGTGCCAGCAGCTTAGACCTTACGGTGAACACTGAAGCTTTCTTT
TRBV29-1	.	.	TRBJ2-2	CSVRGMAGELFF	TGCAGCGTCCGGGGGATGGCCGGGGAGCTGTTTTTT
TRBV5-8	.	TRBD1	TRBJ1-1	CASSRDSLNTEAFF	TGTGCCAGCAGCAGGGACAGTCTTAACACTGAAGCTTTCTTT
TRBV16	.	.	TRBJ1-5	CASRRIGDQPQHF	TGTGCCAGCAGACGCATTGGCGATCAGCCCCAGCATTTT
TRBV15	.	TRBD1	TRBJ2-3	CATSRDGRGQGGDTQYF	TGTGCCACCAGCAGAGACGGTAGGGGACAGGGAGGTGATACGCAGTATTTT
TRBV12-2	.	.	TRBJ1-4	CASRLGNREKLFF	TGTGCAAGTCGCTTAGGGAACCGGGAAAAACTGTTTTTT
TRBV7-2	.	.	TRBJ2-7	CASSLGGGTDYEQYF	TGTGCCAGCAGCTTAGGCGGGGGCACGGATTACGAGCAGTACTTC
TRBV7-6	few	TRBD2	TRBJ2-2	CASSSNGLGRTGELFF	TGTGCCAGCAGCTCGAACGGACTAGGTCGGACCGGGGAGCTGTTTTTT
TRBV30	once	.	TRBJ2-1	CAWSLGGDEQFF	TGTGCCTGGAGTTTGGGAGGAGATGAGCAGTTCTTC
TRBV14	.	TRBD2	TRBJ2-3	CASSLAGPPDTQYF	TGTGCCAGCAGCCTAGCGGGACCCCCAGATACGCAGTATTTT
TRBV7-9	.	TRBD1	TRBJ1-2	CASNDRVMATTF	TGTGCCAGCAACGACAGGGTTATGGCTACAACCTTC
TRBV30	few	.	TRBJ1-4	CAWSVGMKNEKLFF	TGTGCCTGGAGTGTGGGTATGAAGAATGAAAAACTGTTTTTT
TRBV10-3	few	TRBD1	TRBJ2-3	CAISESRTGGMDTQYF	TGTGCCATCAGTGAGTCAAGGACAGGGGGCATGGATACGCAGTATTTT
TRBV5-6	.	TRBD2	TRBJ2-1	CASSGASGWGLYNEQFF	TGTGCCAGCAGCGGCGCTAGCGGGTGGGGCCTTTACAATGAGCAGTTCTTC
TRBV10-3	.	.	TRBJ2-5	CAISGERYRETQYF	TGTGCCATCAGTGGGGAGCGGTACCGCGAGACCCAGTACTTC
TRBV18	many	.	TRBJ1-1	CASSPGRGARTEAFF	TGTGCCAGCTCACCGGGACGGGGGGCAAGGACTGAAGCTTTCTTT
TRBV28	.	TRBD1	TRBJ2-7	CASSLGQGGSYEQYF	TGTGCCAGCAGTTTAGGACAGGGCGGCTCCTACGAGCAGTACTTC
TRBV29-1	.	TRBD2	TRBJ2-3	CSVDGLAGDRTDTQYF	TGCAGCGTCGATGGACTAGCGGGGGACCGCACAGATACGCAGTATTTT
TRBV11-2	.	TRBD1	TRBJ1-1	CASRPTGGDTEAFF	TGTGCCAGCAGACCTACAGGGGGCGATACTGAAGCTTTCTTT
TRBV9	.	.	TRBJ2-2	CASSVGAWGSGELFF	TGTGCCAGCAGCGTAGGGGCGTGGGGAAGCGGGGAGCTGTTTTTT
TRBV6-5	.	.	TRBJ1-3	CATGVSFSGNTIYF	TGTGCCACAGGGGTTTCCTTCTCTGGAAACACCATATATTTT
TRBV9	.	TRBD1	TRBJ1-1	CASSVGLGQGLNTEAFF	TGTGCCAGCAGCGTAGGCTTGGGACAGGGATTGAACACTGAAGCTTTCTTT
TRBV5-1	.	.	TRBJ2-5	CASSRGQQETQYF	TGCGCCAGCAGCCGTGGACAGCAAGAGACCCAGTACTTC
TRBV11-1	few	TRBD1	TRBJ2-5	CASSFRTGETQYF	TGTGCCAGCAGCTTCAGGACAGGAGAGACCCAGTACTTC
TRBV30	once	.	TRBJ1-2	CAWGSMGYTF	TGTGCCTGGGGCTCCATGGGCTACACCTTC
TRBV2	.	.	TRBJ1-1	CASSNRANTEAFF	TGTGCCAGCAGCAACAGGGCGAACACTGAAGCTTTCTTT
TRBV29-1	.	.	TRBJ2-1	CSVEDLQSSYNEQFF	TGCAGCGTTGAAGATTTACAGAGCTCCTACAATGAGCAGTTCTTC
TRBV4-2	once	.	TRBJ2-1	CASSQVGGLAYNEQFF	TGTGCCAGCAGCCAAGTAGGAGGGTTAGCCTACAATGAGCAGTTCTTC
TRBV19	.	.	TRBJ2-7	CASRGQREQYF	TGTGCCAGTAGAGGACAACGTGAGCAGTACTTC
TRBV11-2	.	.	TRBJ2-3	CASRRGRGGTDTQYF	TGTGCCAGCAGACGGGGGCGGGGAGGAACAGATACGCAGTATTTT
TRBV5-4	.	TRBD2	TRBJ2-1	CASSLGLAGGHNEQFF	TGTGCCAGCAGCTTGGGACTAGCGGGGGGCCACAATGAGCAGTTCTTC
TRBV27	.	.	TRBJ1-1	CASSLVLNTEAFF	TGTGCCAGCAGTTTAGTTCTGAACACTGAAGCTTTCTTT
TRBV11-2	once	.	TRBJ2-3	CASSLDGWPRVLDTQYF	TGTGCCAGCAGCTTAGACGGGTGGCCCAGGGTACTGGATACGCAGTATTTT
TRBV28	.	.	TRBJ1-1	CASSTRIEAFF	TGTGCCAGCAGTACCCGGATTGAAGCTTTCTTT
TRBV30	.	.	TRBJ2-5	CAWATGSGGRGETQYF	TGTGCCTGGGCCACAGGGAGTGGGGGTCGGGGAGAGACCCAGTACTTC
TRBV2	once	.	TRBJ1-3	CASSEEGTGNTIYF	TGTGCCAGCAGTGAAGAGGGGACTGGAAACACCATATATTTT
TRBV10-1	few	.	TRBJ1-1	CASSDVTMNTEAFF	TGCGCCAGCAGTGACGTCACCATGAACACTGAAGCTTTCTTT
TRBV5-1	once	TRBD2	TRBJ2-2	CASSLGLAGGPRTGELFF	TGCGCCAGCAGCTTGGGACTAGCGGGAGGGCCTCGCACCGGGGAGCTGTTTTTT
TRBV14	.	.	TRBJ2-7	CASSQGDGLSYEQYF	TGTGCCAGCAGCCAAGGGGACGGACTCTCCTACGAGCAGTACTTC
TRBV11-2	few	.	TRBJ2-6	CASSLGGAGANVLTF	TGTGCCAGCAGCTTAGGGGGGGCAGGGGCCAACGTCCTGACTTTC
TRBV9	.	.	TRBJ1-5	CASSADTYSNQPQHF	TGTGCCAGCAGCGCCGACACCTATAGCAATCAGCCCCAGCATTTT
TRBV5-6	.	TRBD1	TRBJ2-3	CASSFGMLGGSTDTQYF	TGTGCCAGCAGCTTTGGAATGCTAGGGGGCAGCACAGATACGCAGTATTTT
TRBV14	few	TRBD1	TRBJ2-7	CASSQATGFNEQYF	TGTGCCAGCAGCCAGGCGACAGGGTTTAACGAGCAGTACTTC
TRBV30	few	.	TRBJ1-4	CAWSVRAEKLFF	TGTGCCTGGAGTGTAAGAGCTGAAAAACTGTTTTTT
TRBV6-6	.	TRBD2	TRBJ2-1	CASSPKGSGGLGEQFF	TGTGCCAGCAGTCCCAAAGGTAGCGGGGGATTAGGTGAGCAGTTCTTC